A selection of T cell receptor beta chains follows, all from one sample in a study of metastatic and nonmetastatic thyroid tumors. Through MiXCR, TCRdb re-clonotyped the PCR reads. The sample lists around 40,000 clones, 17% seen once, with roughly 6.2% in the top ten. Sequencing used blood. The receptors derive from a male donor with papillary thyroid cancer or a benign thyroid nodule (not recorded which). Some clones in this sample may be carry-over from other donors' samples. CDR3s include the opening cysteine and the closing phenylalanine or tryptophan. The D gene is left open where the match is weak. Part of the rows lack a size; the others show once, few, many or a class for expanded clones.

cdr3_length: 15; clone_size: many; d_call: -; j_call: TRBJ2-1; v_call: TRBV27; cdr3_aa: CASSWTVSSYNEQFF; cdr3_nt: TGTGCCAGCAGTTGGACAGTGAGCTCCTACAATGAGCAGTTCTTC
cdr3_length: 15; clone_size: few; d_call: TRBD2; j_call: TRBJ2-7; v_call: TRBV10-2; cdr3_aa: CASTRLARNSYGQYF; cdr3_nt: TGCGCCAGCACCAGACTAGCGCGGAACTCCTACGGGCAGTACTTC
cdr3_length: 11; clone_size: many; d_call: -; j_call: TRBJ1-1; v_call: TRBV4-1; cdr3_aa: CASKAGTEAFF; cdr3_nt: TGCGCCAGCAAGGCTGGGACTGAAGCTTTCTTT
cdr3_length: 19; clone_size: many; d_call: TRBD2; j_call: TRBJ2-2; v_call: TRBV13; cdr3_aa: CASSNPPGLAGGNTGELFF; cdr3_nt: TGTGCCAGCAGCAACCCCCCGGGACTAGCGGGAGGGAACACCGGGGAGCTGTTTTTT
cdr3_length: 17; clone_size: many; d_call: -; j_call: TRBJ1-2; v_call: TRBV25-1; cdr3_aa: CASSEYGRNPDRYGYTF; cdr3_nt: TGTGCCAGCAGTGAATACGGTCGCAACCCGGACAGATATGGCTACACCTTC
cdr3_length: 13; clone_size: many; d_call: TRBD1; j_call: TRBJ2-7; v_call: TRBV28; cdr3_aa: CASSPGQGYEQYF; cdr3_nt: TGTGCCAGCAGTCCGGGACAGGGCTACGAGCAGTACTTC
cdr3_length: 17; clone_size: -; d_call: TRBD1; j_call: TRBJ2-7; v_call: TRBV12-5; cdr3_aa: CASGFATPGQGTYEQYF; cdr3_nt: TGTGCTAGTGGCTTTGCGACACCGGGACAGGGGACCTACGAGCAGTACTTC
cdr3_length: 14; clone_size: many; d_call: -; j_call: TRBJ2-2; v_call: TRBV6-2/TRBV6-3; cdr3_aa: CASSYSPGTGELFF; cdr3_nt: TGTGCCAGCAGTTACTCTCCTGGGACCGGGGAGCTGTTTTTT
cdr3_length: 15; clone_size: many; d_call: TRBD1; j_call: TRBJ2-7; v_call: TRBV6-1; cdr3_aa: CASSDDRVNYYEQYF; cdr3_nt: TGTGCCAGCAGCGATGACAGGGTAAATTACTACGAGCAGTACTTC
cdr3_length: 16; clone_size: -; d_call: TRBD2; j_call: TRBJ2-7; v_call: TRBV13; cdr3_aa: CASRGHSGSDSYEQYF; cdr3_nt: TGTGCCAGCCGGGGGCATAGCGGGAGCGATTCCTACGAGCAGTACTTC
cdr3_length: 12; clone_size: many; d_call: -; j_call: TRBJ2-5; v_call: TRBV15; cdr3_aa: CATSRDMETQYF; cdr3_nt: TGTGCCACCAGCAGAGATATGGAGACCCAGTACTTC
cdr3_length: 14; clone_size: few; d_call: TRBD2; j_call: TRBJ2-3; v_call: TRBV6-1; cdr3_aa: CASSFFGGTDTQYF; cdr3_nt: TGTGCCAGCAGTTTCTTCGGGGGGACCGATACGCAGTATTTT
cdr3_length: 17; clone_size: many; d_call: -; j_call: TRBJ1-2; v_call: TRBV7-3; cdr3_aa: CASSLKVGAGLDYGYTF; cdr3_nt: TGTGCCAGCAGCTTAAAGGTAGGGGCAGGGCTGGATTATGGCTACACCTTC
cdr3_length: 15; clone_size: many; d_call: TRBD1; j_call: TRBJ2-7; v_call: TRBV7-9; cdr3_aa: CASSLEQGAFMEQYF; cdr3_nt: TGTGCCAGCAGCTTAGAGCAGGGGGCATTTATGGAGCAGTACTTC
cdr3_length: 13; clone_size: many; d_call: -; j_call: TRBJ1-5; v_call: TRBV12-3/TRBV12-4; cdr3_aa: CASSFVTMGPQHF; cdr3_nt: TGTGCCAGCAGTTTTGTGACTATGGGGCCCCAGCATTTT
cdr3_length: 14; clone_size: medium-sized; d_call: -; j_call: TRBJ1-2; v_call: TRBV2; cdr3_aa: CASSQMGPSYGYTF; cdr3_nt: TGTGCCAGCAGCCAAATGGGTCCCTCCTATGGCTACACCTTC
cdr3_length: 15; clone_size: many; d_call: -; j_call: TRBJ1-5; v_call: TRBV29-1; cdr3_aa: CSVEGPGVHSSPQHF; cdr3_nt: TGCAGCGTTGAGGGACCGGGGGTACATAGTTCGCCCCAGCATTTT
cdr3_length: 12; clone_size: medium-sized; d_call: -; j_call: TRBJ1-2; v_call: TRBV6-1; cdr3_aa: CASGGPHYGYTF; cdr3_nt: TGTGCCAGCGGGGGGCCCCACTATGGCTACACCTTC
cdr3_length: 13; clone_size: many; d_call: -; j_call: TRBJ1-1; v_call: TRBV4-2; cdr3_aa: CASSQGPTTEAFF; cdr3_nt: TGTGCCAGCAGCCAAGGACCGACGACTGAAGCTTTCTTT
cdr3_length: 15; clone_size: many; d_call: -; j_call: TRBJ2-7; v_call: TRBV2; cdr3_aa: CASHRGGGVALEQYF; cdr3_nt: TGTGCCAGCCACCGGGGTGGAGGGGTGGCCCTCGAGCAGTACTTC
cdr3_length: 15; clone_size: few; d_call: TRBD2; j_call: TRBJ2-5; v_call: TRBV12-3/TRBV12-4; cdr3_aa: CASSYTSGRWETQYF; cdr3_nt: TGTGCCAGCAGCTATACTAGCGGGAGGTGGGAGACCCAGTACTTC
cdr3_length: 15; clone_size: many; d_call: -; j_call: TRBJ2-1; v_call: TRBV10-3; cdr3_aa: CAISESGSSYNEQFF; cdr3_nt: TGTGCCATCAGTGAGTCCGGGAGCTCCTACAATGAGCAGTTCTTC
cdr3_length: 19; clone_size: -; d_call: -; j_call: TRBJ2-3; v_call: TRBV5-4; cdr3_aa: CASSLDVLSWRPGTDTQYF; cdr3_nt: TGTGCCAGCAGCTTGGATGTTCTATCTTGGAGGCCTGGCACAGATACGCAGTATTTT
cdr3_length: 17; clone_size: many; d_call: TRBD2; j_call: TRBJ2-1; v_call: TRBV7-9; cdr3_aa: CASSLIGAVAGTNEQFF; cdr3_nt: TGTGCCAGCAGCTTAATCGGAGCGGTAGCGGGAACGAATGAGCAGTTCTTC
cdr3_length: 16; clone_size: many; d_call: TRBD1; j_call: TRBJ1-6; v_call: TRBV28; cdr3_aa: CASSTLRDSYNSPLHF; cdr3_nt: TGTGCCAGCAGTACACTCCGGGACAGTTATAATTCACCCCTCCACTTT
cdr3_length: 13; clone_size: many; d_call: -; j_call: TRBJ2-1; v_call: TRBV20-1; cdr3_aa: CSATGPTYNEQFF; cdr3_nt: TGCAGTGCTACGGGACCCACCTACAATGAGCAGTTCTTC
cdr3_length: 17; clone_size: few; d_call: TRBD1; j_call: TRBJ2-3; v_call: TRBV6-4; cdr3_aa: CASSDGSGTGGADTQYF; cdr3_nt: TGTGCCAGCAGTGACGGTTCCGGGACAGGGGGCGCAGATACGCAGTATTTT
cdr3_length: 14; clone_size: many; d_call: TRBD1; j_call: TRBJ2-3; v_call: TRBV6-2/TRBV6-3; cdr3_aa: CASSGGQAAGTQYF; cdr3_nt: TGTGCCAGCAGTGGCGGACAGGCCGCCGGTACGCAGTATTTT
cdr3_length: 17; clone_size: many; d_call: -; j_call: TRBJ2-2; v_call: TRBV11-1; cdr3_aa: CASSPLLDVRPPGELFF; cdr3_nt: TGTGCCAGCAGCCCGCTCTTGGACGTGAGGCCACCCGGGGAGCTGTTTTTT
cdr3_length: 16; clone_size: few; d_call: -; j_call: TRBJ2-7; v_call: TRBV27; cdr3_aa: CASSIQRGAWTYEQYF; cdr3_nt: TGTGCCAGCAGCATTCAACGGGGCGCCTGGACCTATGAGCAGTACTTC
cdr3_length: 12; clone_size: many; d_call: -; j_call: TRBJ2-7; v_call: TRBV3-1; cdr3_aa: CASSQATYEQYF; cdr3_nt: TGTGCCAGCAGCCAAGCGACCTACGAGCAGTACTTC
cdr3_length: 15; clone_size: medium-sized; d_call: -; j_call: TRBJ1-5; v_call: TRBV6-1; cdr3_aa: CASSEMGGSNQPQHF; cdr3_nt: TGTGCCAGCAGTGAAATGGGGGGTAGCAATCAGCCCCAGCATTTT
cdr3_length: 17; clone_size: many; d_call: TRBD2; j_call: TRBJ2-3; v_call: TRBV11-2; cdr3_aa: CASSSPQTSGDTDTQYF; cdr3_nt: TGTGCCAGCAGCTCCCCCCAGACTAGCGGGGATACAGATACGCAGTATTTT
cdr3_length: 12; clone_size: many; d_call: -; j_call: TRBJ1-1; v_call: TRBV20-1; cdr3_aa: CSATGSGTEAFF; cdr3_nt: TGCAGTGCAACAGGGTCCGGCACTGAAGCTTTCTTT
cdr3_length: 13; clone_size: many; d_call: -; j_call: TRBJ1-2; v_call: TRBV18; cdr3_aa: CASSSGTYDGYTF; cdr3_nt: TGTGCCAGCTCATCAGGGACTTATGATGGCTACACCTTC
cdr3_length: 11; clone_size: many; d_call: -; j_call: TRBJ2-3; v_call: TRBV6-5; cdr3_aa: CASSYADTQYF; cdr3_nt: TGTGCCAGCAGTTATGCAGATACGCAGTATTTT
cdr3_length: 17; clone_size: many; d_call: TRBD2; j_call: TRBJ2-1; v_call: TRBV29-1; cdr3_aa: CSVGGLAGPSSYNEQFF; cdr3_nt: TGCAGCGTCGGGGGACTAGCGGGCCCGAGCTCCTACAATGAGCAGTTCTTC
cdr3_length: 15; clone_size: many; d_call: -; j_call: TRBJ1-1; v_call: TRBV2; cdr3_aa: CASSIAGVLNTEAFF; cdr3_nt: TGTGCCAGCAGTATAGCGGGGGTGCTGAACACTGAAGCTTTCTTT
cdr3_length: 13; clone_size: many; d_call: -; j_call: TRBJ2-1; v_call: TRBV2; cdr3_aa: CASSAQGINEQFF; cdr3_nt: TGTGCCAGCAGTGCCCAGGGGATCAATGAGCAGTTCTTC
cdr3_length: 16; clone_size: medium-sized; d_call: TRBD2; j_call: TRBJ2-7; v_call: TRBV28; cdr3_aa: CASSFPTVGGDYEQYF; cdr3_nt: TGTGCCAGCAGTTTCCCCACTGTCGGGGGGGACTACGAGCAGTACTTC
cdr3_length: 13; clone_size: many; d_call: -; j_call: TRBJ1-1; v_call: TRBV18; cdr3_aa: CASSPRDETEAFF; cdr3_nt: TGTGCCAGCTCACCACGGGACGAGACTGAAGCTTTCTTT
cdr3_length: 14; clone_size: many; d_call: -; j_call: TRBJ2-5; v_call: TRBV20-1; cdr3_aa: CSATTGAPQETQYF; cdr3_nt: TGCAGTGCTACCACCGGGGCTCCGCAAGAGACCCAGTACTTC
cdr3_length: 15; clone_size: many; d_call: TRBD2; j_call: TRBJ2-2; v_call: TRBV20-1; cdr3_aa: CSARGLASGTGELFF; cdr3_nt: TGCAGTGCCCGGGGACTAGCGAGCGGCACCGGGGAGCTGTTTTTT
cdr3_length: 13; clone_size: -; d_call: -; j_call: TRBJ2-2; v_call: TRBV5-1; cdr3_aa: CASSFKGTWDLFF; cdr3_nt: TGCGCCAGCAGCTTTAAAGGGACCTGGGATCTGTTTTTT
cdr3_length: 15; clone_size: many; d_call: -; j_call: TRBJ2-3; v_call: TRBV10-3; cdr3_aa: CAIRLRDTATDTQYF; cdr3_nt: TGTGCCATCAGGCTCCGGGACACCGCCACAGATACGCAGTATTTT
cdr3_length: 17; clone_size: many; d_call: TRBD2; j_call: TRBJ2-7; v_call: TRBV13; cdr3_aa: CASSFSSGGNVAYEQYF; cdr3_nt: TGTGCCAGCAGCTTCTCTAGCGGGGGGAACGTTGCCTACGAGCAGTACTTC
cdr3_length: 14; clone_size: many; d_call: -; j_call: TRBJ2-7; v_call: TRBV5-4; cdr3_aa: CASSLGSSPGEQYF; cdr3_nt: TGTGCCAGCAGCTTGGGGTCCTCCCCGGGGGAGCAGTACTTC
cdr3_length: 17; clone_size: few; d_call: TRBD2; j_call: TRBJ2-1; v_call: TRBV10-3; cdr3_aa: CAIISDTGGSSYNEQFF; cdr3_nt: TGTGCCATCATATCAGACACGGGAGGTTCCTCCTACAATGAGCAGTTCTTC
cdr3_length: 17; clone_size: -; d_call: -; j_call: TRBJ1-4; v_call: TRBV5-6; cdr3_aa: CASSPLKGRGTNEKLFF; cdr3_nt: TGTGCCAGCAGCCCCCTTAAGGGTAGAGGAACTAATGAAAAACTGTTTTTT
cdr3_length: 15; clone_size: few; d_call: -; j_call: TRBJ1-2; v_call: TRBV12-3/TRBV12-4; cdr3_aa: CASSPGTLANYGYTF; cdr3_nt: TGTGCCAGCAGCCCCGGGACACTGGCTAACTATGGCTACACCTTC
cdr3_length: 16; clone_size: many; d_call: TRBD1; j_call: TRBJ2-6; v_call: TRBV29-1; cdr3_aa: CSVEGQGAGGANVLTF; cdr3_nt: TGCAGCGTTGAAGGACAGGGGGCGGGTGGGGCCAACGTCCTGACTTTC
cdr3_length: 12; clone_size: few; d_call: TRBD2; j_call: TRBJ2-1; v_call: TRBV2; cdr3_aa: CAPDGGGGEQFF; cdr3_nt: TGTGCCCCGGACGGGGGGGGAGGGGAGCAGTTCTTC
cdr3_length: 16; clone_size: many; d_call: -; j_call: TRBJ2-1; v_call: TRBV12-3/TRBV12-4; cdr3_aa: CASRLIRGQGLDEQFF; cdr3_nt: TGTGCCAGCAGACTAATACGGGGCCAGGGCCTCGATGAGCAGTTCTTC
cdr3_length: 15; clone_size: many; d_call: TRBD2; j_call: TRBJ2-1; v_call: TRBV10-2; cdr3_aa: CASREIAGSYNEQFF; cdr3_nt: TGCGCCAGCAGGGAGATAGCGGGGTCCTACAATGAGCAGTTCTTC
cdr3_length: 15; clone_size: -; d_call: -; j_call: TRBJ1-2; v_call: TRBV27; cdr3_aa: CASSPMDTGYWVYTF; cdr3_nt: TGTGCCAGCAGTCCGATGGACACCGGATACTGGGTCTACACCTTC